This T cell receptor beta chain was identified in a study of T cell responses to AZD1222 COVID-19 vaccine. General observations from the study: Reports indicate that nearly half of spike-specific TCRs are directed at unmutated variant regions.

Germline CDR1 reads LGHNA; CDR2 reads YNFKEQ. CDR3 length equals 15 residues. Trimming left V 0 bases short and J 6 bases short, with 12 bases between. The method was immunoSEQ multiplex PCR; TCRdb's version includes in-frame clones alone and lacks a portion of them. The sample carries approximately 45,000 clones, 88% recorded once. This clone has just one count. Its antigen remains unknown. This sample comprised peripheral blood, obtained 28 days after the second AZD1222 dose. The receptor was derived from an adult who received the AZD1222 COVID-19 vaccine. The chain is built from TRBV4-2 and TRBJ1-3; D gene uncertain. As DNA, the CDR3 is TGTGCCAGCAGCCAAGATAGCAAGGGCGAAAACACCATATATTTT. As protein: CASSQDSKGENTIYF.